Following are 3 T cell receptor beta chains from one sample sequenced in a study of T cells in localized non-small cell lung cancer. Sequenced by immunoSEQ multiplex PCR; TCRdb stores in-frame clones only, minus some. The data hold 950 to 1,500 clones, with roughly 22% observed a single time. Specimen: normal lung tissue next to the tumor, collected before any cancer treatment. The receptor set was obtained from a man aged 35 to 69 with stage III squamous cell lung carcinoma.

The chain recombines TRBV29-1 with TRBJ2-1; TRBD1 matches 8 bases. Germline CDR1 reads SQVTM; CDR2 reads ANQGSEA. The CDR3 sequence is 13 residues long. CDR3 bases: TGCAGTGTACGGGACAGGTCGTACAATGAGCAGTTCTTC. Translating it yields CSVRDRSYNEQFF.

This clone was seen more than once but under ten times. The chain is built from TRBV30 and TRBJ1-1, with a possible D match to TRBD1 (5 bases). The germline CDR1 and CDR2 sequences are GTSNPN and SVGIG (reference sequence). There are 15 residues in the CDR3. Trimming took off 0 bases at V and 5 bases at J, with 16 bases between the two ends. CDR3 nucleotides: TGTGCCTGGAGTGTACGGGGGAGGGGATGGACTGAAGCTTTCTTT. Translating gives CAWSVRGRGWTEAFF. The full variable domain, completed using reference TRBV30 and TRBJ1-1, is SQTIHQWPATLVQPVGSPLSLECTVEGTSNPNLYWYRQAAGRGLQLLFYSVGIGQISSEVPQNLSASRPQDRQFILSSKKLLLSDSGFYLCAWSVRGRGWTEAFFGQGTRLTVV.

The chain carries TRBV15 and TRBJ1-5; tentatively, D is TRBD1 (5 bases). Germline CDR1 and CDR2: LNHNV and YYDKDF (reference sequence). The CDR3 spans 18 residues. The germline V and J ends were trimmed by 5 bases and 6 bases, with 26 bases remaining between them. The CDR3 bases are TGTGCCACCAGCGGAGCGTCCCCGGACAAAGGATGGGCTCAGCCCCAGCATTTT. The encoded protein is CATSGASPDKGWAQPQHF. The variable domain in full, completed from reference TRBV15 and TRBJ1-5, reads DAMVIQNPRYQVTQFGKPVTLSCSQTLNHNVMYWYQQKSSQAPKLLFHYYDKDFNNEADTPDNFQSRRPNTSFCFLDIRSPGLGDTAMYLCATSGASPDKGWAQPQHFGDGTRLSIL.